This T cell receptor (beta chain) appears in the sequencing data of a study of blood T cell repertoires in COVID-19. Unmatched junction bases numbered 15, after V lost 6 bases and J lost 4 bases. The CDR3 is made up of 18 amino acids. CDR1 is ENHRY and CDR2 is SYGVKD in the germline V gene. Assay used: immunoSEQ multiplex PCR; TCRdb lists only in-frame clones, some missing. Of some 180,000 clones in the sample, 80% are singletons; the top ten hold around 14%. This clone was seen a handful of times. Individuals aged roughly 18 to 100 years were recruited from 24 US areas. A COVID-19 case had been met by exposed participants during the 2 weeks before study entry.

The rearrangement uses TRBV10-3 and TRBJ2-1; the match to TRBD2 covers 10 bases. The specimen was PBMCs or T cells enriched from blood (not recorded which). The receptor was isolated from a man in his 60s who had been exposed to COVID-19. The CDR3 bases are TGTGCCATCAGCAAGTATAATAGCGGGAGGTCATTTTACAATGAGCAGTTCTTC. It translates to CAISKYNSGRSFYNEQFF.